Listed below are T cell receptor beta chains from one sample, sequenced in a study of T cells after yellow fever vaccination. MiXCR, run by TCRdb on the 5' RACE reads, gives a single entry per CDR3 protein. The sample includes about 330,000 distinct CDR3 sequences, about 4% of them seen just once. Sequenced material: PBMCs, taken 5 days after the yellow fever booster vaccination. These TCRs come from a man younger than 30 who received the YFV17D yellow fever vaccine. Both conserved end residues are part of each CDR3. The D gene is left open where the match is weak. Clone size, where shown, is once, few, many, or a class for clones that have expanded.

j_call clone_size v_call d_call cdr3_aa cdr3_nt
TRBJ2-1 - TRBV6-1 - CASSEDRFSYNEQFF TGTGCCAGCAGTGAAGACAGGTTCTCCTACAATGAGCAGTTCTTC
TRBJ1-1 many TRBV20-1 TRBD1 CSAIKGAPNTEAFF TGCAGTGCTATTAAGGGGGCCCCGAACACTGAAGCTTTCTTT
TRBJ1-1 few TRBV7-6 - CASSLGGTRTEAFF TGTGCCAGCAGCTTGGGGGGGACGAGGACTGAAGCTTTCTTT
TRBJ2-5 many TRBV20-1 TRBD1 CSAIRGETQYF TGCAGTGCAATCAGGGGGGAGACCCAGTACTTC
TRBJ2-5 - TRBV4-3 - CASSQETAGPGTQYF TGCGCCAGCAGCCAAGAGACGGCGGGCCCCGGGACCCAGTACTTC
TRBJ2-3 few TRBV4-2 - CASSQEGSGGPRTDTQYF TGTGCCAGCAGCCAAGAGGGGTCCGGGGGGCCGCGCACAGATACGCAGTATTTT
TRBJ1-6 - TRBV7-2 TRBD1 CASSLAGQGISPLHF TGTGCCAGCAGCTTAGCTGGACAGGGAATTTCACCCCTCCACTTT
TRBJ1-3 - TRBV19 - CASSDRGNTIYF TGTGCCAGTTCCGACAGGGGAAACACCATATATTTT
TRBJ1-4 - TRBV12-3/TRBV12-4 - CASSFAGAGKLFF TGTGCCAGCAGTTTTGCAGGTGCCGGAAAACTGTTTTTT
TRBJ2-6 few TRBV6-5 - CASSYSASGANVLTF TGTGCCAGCAGTTACTCGGCCTCTGGGGCCAACGTCCTGACTTTC
TRBJ1-3 few TRBV20-1 - CSASFYSRVVGNTIYF TGCAGTGCTAGTTTCTACAGCCGGGTCGTCGGAAACACCATATATTTT
TRBJ2-7 many TRBV7-2 - CASSLAQDGTYEQYF TGTGCCAGCAGCTTAGCGCAGGACGGGACCTACGAGCAGTACTTC
TRBJ2-1 few TRBV10-3 - CAISAPQDTNEQFF TGTGCCATCAGTGCCCCCCAAGACACCAATGAGCAGTTCTTC
TRBJ1-2 few TRBV20-1 - CSALEPNYGYTF TGCAGTGCCCTAGAACCGAACTATGGCTACACCTTC
TRBJ1-2 few TRBV12-3/TRBV12-4 - CASSPPMGTGGYTF TGTGCCAGCAGTCCCCCAATGGGGACCGGCGGCTACACCTTC
TRBJ2-3 few TRBV10-3 TRBD2 CAISLAGGDTDTQYF TGTGCCATCAGCCTAGCGGGGGGGGACACAGATACGCAGTATTTT
TRBJ1-3 few TRBV16 - CASSQLTRSVGNTIYF TGTGCCAGCAGCCAATTGACTCGATCCGTTGGAAACACCATATATTTT
TRBJ2-5 few TRBV3-1 TRBD2 CASRPTSAGEETQYF TGTGCCAGCAGACCGACTAGCGCAGGAGAAGAGACCCAGTACTTC
TRBJ2-2 few TRBV6-2/TRBV6-3 TRBD1 CASSLDRAVYSGELFF TGTGCCAGCAGCTTAGACAGGGCGGTCTACTCCGGGGAGCTGTTTTTT
TRBJ1-5 - TRBV15 - CATSRGGSRGNQPQHF TGTGCCACCAGCAGAGGAGGGAGTCGGGGCAATCAGCCCCAGCATTTT
TRBJ1-5 few TRBV6-2/TRBV6-3 - CASRPLAVNQPQHF TGTGCCAGCAGGCCCCTGGCGGTTAATCAGCCCCAGCATTTT
TRBJ2-1 few TRBV10-3 - CAISEGGTRQFF TGTGCCATCAGTGAAGGGGGGACTCGGCAGTTCTTC
TRBJ2-3 few TRBV3-1 - CASSRGSRTQYF TGTGCCAGCAGCCGGGGGTCGCGCACGCAGTATTTT
TRBJ2-1 many TRBV10-3 TRBD2 CAISESQRGNNEQFF TGTGCCATCAGTGAGTCGCAGCGGGGGAACAATGAGCAGTTCTTC
TRBJ2-3 - TRBV6-1 - CASSELTLRNTDTQYF TGTGCCAGCAGTGAACTTACTTTAAGAAACACAGATACGCAGTATTTT
TRBJ2-1 few TRBV12-3/TRBV12-4 TRBD2 CASRLAGSSYNEQFF TGTGCCAGCAGGTTAGCGGGTAGCTCCTACAATGAGCAGTTCTTC
TRBJ2-7 many TRBV10-2 TRBD2 CASSESSGGLAYEQYF TGCGCCAGCAGTGAGTCCTCGGGGGGTTTAGCCTACGAGCAGTACTTC
TRBJ2-5 - TRBV12-3/TRBV12-4 TRBD2 CASSSRGGTPYQETQYF TGTGCCAGCAGTTCCCGCGGGGGGACCCCGTACCAAGAGACCCAGTACTTC
TRBJ2-7 - TRBV14 - CASSQGSFGVYEQYF TGTGCCAGCAGCCAAGGTTCCTTCGGGGTTTACGAGCAGTACTTC
TRBJ1-2 few TRBV2 - CASSRDSSGYTF TGTGCCAGCAGCAGAGACAGTTCCGGCTACACCTTC
TRBJ2-3 few TRBV29-1 - CSVGGPAPAITDTQYF TGCAGCGTTGGGGGCCCGGCTCCGGCGATCACAGATACGCAGTATTTT
TRBJ2-5 many TRBV5-1 TRBD2 CASSGTSGQETQYF TGCGCCAGCAGCGGGACTAGCGGCCAAGAGACCCAGTACTTC
TRBJ1-5 - TRBV19 - CASTPAGTPKYQPQHF TGTGCCAGTACTCCCGCCGGGACACCTAAATATCAGCCCCAGCATTTT
TRBJ1-2 few TRBV12-3/TRBV12-4 - CASSSHWAADYGYTF TGTGCCAGCAGTTCACACTGGGCGGCAGACTATGGCTACACCTTC
TRBJ1-5 few TRBV4-1 - CASSQDLDSQHQPQHF TGCGCCAGCAGCCAAGACTTGGACAGCCAACATCAGCCCCAGCATTTT
TRBJ1-1 - TRBV20-1 - CSARDGRGRDTEAFF TGCAGTGCTAGAGATGGCCGGGGGCGGGACACTGAAGCTTTCTTT
TRBJ2-5 few TRBV4-1 - CASSQVAGVETQYF TGCGCCAGCAGCCAAGTCGCAGGGGTGGAGACCCAGTACTTC
TRBJ2-1 - TRBV19 TRBD2 CASTSGLAENEQFF TGTGCCAGTACCTCGGGACTAGCGGAGAATGAGCAGTTCTTC
TRBJ1-5 - TRBV28 - CASSLPQNQPQHF TGTGCCAGCAGTCTCCCGCAAAATCAGCCCCAGCATTTT
TRBJ2-2 - TRBV2 - CASSVRNTGELFF TGTGCCAGCAGCGTTCGAAACACCGGGGAGCTGTTTTTT
TRBJ1-5 many TRBV12-3/TRBV12-4 - CASSWPDQPQHF TGTGCCAGCAGTTGGCCGGATCAGCCCCAGCATTTT
TRBJ1-3 few TRBV6-5 TRBD1 CASSYSGQGIENTIYF TGTGCCAGCAGTTACTCGGGACAGGGAATCGAAAACACCATATATTTT
TRBJ2-7 many TRBV2 TRBD1 CASRPGQGVYEQYF TGTGCCAGTAGGCCCGGACAGGGGGTCTACGAGCAGTACTTC
TRBJ2-3 many TRBV7-8 TRBD1 CASTGQPRRDTQYF TGTGCCAGCACGGGACAGCCTAGGAGGGATACGCAGTATTTT
TRBJ2-7 many TRBV7-6 - CASSLEGLAYEQYF TGTGCCAGCAGCTTAGAAGGTCTCGCCTACGAGCAGTACTTC
TRBJ1-6 many TRBV6-2/TRBV6-3 - CASSFTAAYLHF TGTGCCAGCAGTTTCACAGCTGCCTACCTCCACTTT
TRBJ2-2 few TRBV4-2 TRBD2 CASSPRTSSVTGELFF TGTGCCAGCAGCCCAAGGACTAGTTCGGTCACCGGGGAGCTGTTTTTT
TRBJ2-1 few TRBV4-3 - CASSQGQAYNEQFF TGCGCCAGCAGCCAAGGACAGGCCTACAATGAGCAGTTCTTC
TRBJ1-4 - TRBV18 - CASSPMTGGATNEKLFF TGTGCCAGCTCACCAATGACAGGTGGGGCAACTAATGAAAAACTGTTTTTT
TRBJ2-3 - TRBV5-6 - CASSSRQGGLADTQYF TGTGCCAGCAGCTCCAGACAGGGAGGGCTTGCAGATACGCAGTATTTT
TRBJ1-2 few TRBV4-3 TRBD1 CASSLPGGRGYTF TGCGCCAGCAGCCTTCCAGGGGGCCGGGGCTACACCTTC
TRBJ2-3 - TRBV20-1 TRBD1 CSARVSTGGTSTDTQYF TGCAGTGCTAGGGTCTCTACAGGGGGAACTAGCACAGATACGCAGTATTTT
TRBJ1-4 few TRBV29-1 TRBD1 CSGQGTTNEKLFF TGCAGCGGACAGGGGACAACTAATGAAAAACTGTTTTTT
TRBJ2-1 many TRBV20-1 TRBD2 CSAVWTSGNNEQFF TGCAGTGCTGTATGGACTAGCGGTAACAATGAGCAGTTCTTC